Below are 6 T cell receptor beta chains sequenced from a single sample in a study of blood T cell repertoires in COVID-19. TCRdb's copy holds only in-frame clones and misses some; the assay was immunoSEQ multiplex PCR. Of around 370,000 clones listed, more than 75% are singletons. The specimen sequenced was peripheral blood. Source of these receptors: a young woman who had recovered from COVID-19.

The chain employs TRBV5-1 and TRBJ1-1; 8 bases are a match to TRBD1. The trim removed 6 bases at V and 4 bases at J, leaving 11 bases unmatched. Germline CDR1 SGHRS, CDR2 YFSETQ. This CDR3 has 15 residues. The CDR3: CASINPQGAGTEAFF. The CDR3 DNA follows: TGCGCCAGCATCAACCCGCAGGGGGCCGGCACTGAAGCTTTCTTT. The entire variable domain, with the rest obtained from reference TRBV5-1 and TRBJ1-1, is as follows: KAGVTQTPRYLIKTRGQQVTLSCSPISGHRSVSWYQQTPGQGLQFLFEYFSETQRNKGNFPGRFSGRQFSNSRSEMNVSTLELGDSALYLCASINPQGAGTEAFFGQGTRLTVV.

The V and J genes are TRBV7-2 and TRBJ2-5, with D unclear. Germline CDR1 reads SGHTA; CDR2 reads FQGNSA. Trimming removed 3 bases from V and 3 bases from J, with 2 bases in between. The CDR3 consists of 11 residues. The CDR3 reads CASSFKETQYF. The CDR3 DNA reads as TGTGCCAGCAGCTTTAAAGAGACCCAGTACTTC.

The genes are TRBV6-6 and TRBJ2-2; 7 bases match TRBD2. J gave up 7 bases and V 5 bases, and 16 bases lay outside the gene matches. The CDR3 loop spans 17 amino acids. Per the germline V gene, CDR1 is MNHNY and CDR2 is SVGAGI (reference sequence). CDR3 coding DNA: TGTGCCAGCAGTCACCCCAGGCGGGAGATGTTACACGGGGAGCTGTTTTTT. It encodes CASSHPRREMLHGELFF.

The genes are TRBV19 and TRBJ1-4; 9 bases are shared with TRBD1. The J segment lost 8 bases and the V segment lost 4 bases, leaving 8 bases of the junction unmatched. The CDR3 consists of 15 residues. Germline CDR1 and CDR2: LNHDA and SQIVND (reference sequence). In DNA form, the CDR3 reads TGTGCCAGTAGTAAAGGACAGGGGTTAATAGAAAAACTGTTTTTT. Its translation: CASSKGQGLIEKLFF. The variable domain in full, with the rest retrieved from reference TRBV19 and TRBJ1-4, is DGGITQSPKYLFRKEGQNVTLSCEQNLNHDAMYWYRQDPGQGLRLIYYSQIVNDFQKGDIAEGYSVSREKKESFPLTVTSAQKNPTAFYLCASSKGQGLIEKLFFGSGTQLSVL.

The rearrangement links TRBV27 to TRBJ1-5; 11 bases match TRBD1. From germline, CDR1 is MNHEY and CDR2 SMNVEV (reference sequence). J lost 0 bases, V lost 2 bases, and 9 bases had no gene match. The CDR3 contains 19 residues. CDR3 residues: CASSLRGTGGTFSNQPQHF. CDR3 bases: TGTGCCAGCAGTTTAAGAGGGACAGGGGGGACATTTAGCAATCAGCCCCAGCATTTT.

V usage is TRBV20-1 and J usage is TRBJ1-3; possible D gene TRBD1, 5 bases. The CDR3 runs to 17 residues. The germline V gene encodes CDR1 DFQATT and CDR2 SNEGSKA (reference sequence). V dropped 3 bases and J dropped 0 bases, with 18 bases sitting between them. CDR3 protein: CSASSKGSKGSGNTIYF. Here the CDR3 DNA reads TGCAGTGCTAGTTCCAAGGGGTCAAAGGGCTCTGGAAACACCATATATTTT.